The 22 T cell receptor beta chains in this list originate from one sample, sequenced in a study of human T cells and chemical hapten exposure (dated by TCRdb to about 2021). The meaning of the sample's time point label: patch test 3, about 24 weeks after DPC sensitization. What the treatment or condition label conveys for this sample: therapeutic diphenylcyclopropenone sensitization with weekly scalp DPC. Preparation of the library involved RACE. Sequencing was performed on a NextSeq 500. Starting from the raw public reads, TCRdb applied fastp trimming at Q25, assembled clones with MiXCR and retained in-frame beta chains. Rows with one shared CDR3 protein collapse into an entry with the most common genes and DNA. For this sample there are about 160,000 distinct CDR3 sequences; about a quarter appear just once. The ten largest make up around 2.3% of the sample. The sequenced sample was whole blood, obtained in connection with sensitization to the hapten diphenylcyclopropenone (DPC). Receptor source: a young woman with alopecia areata. Some clones in this sample may be carry-over from other donors' samples.

A few counts support this clonotype. This chain uses TRBV9 with TRBJ1-1; D gene unclear. Germline CDR1 SGDLS, CDR2 YYNGEE. V was cut by 0 bases and J by 1 base, with 13 bases left in between. The CDR3 extends over 16 amino acids. The CDR3 bases are TGTGCCAGCAGCGTAGAGGTTGGAGGACCGAACACTGAAGCTTTCTTT. Protein: CASSVEVGGPNTEAFF.

The chain recombines TRBV29-1 with TRBJ2-7; 9 nucleotides line up with TRBD1. After removal of 5 bases from V and 5 bases from J, the junction contained 4 bases not matched to a gene. This CDR3 contains 12 residues. CDR1 is SQVTM, CDR2 ANQGSEA, per germline. The chain's CDR3 is CSVLRTGDEQYF. The CDR3 coding sequence is TGCAGCGTTCTCAGGACAGGGGACGAGCAGTACTTC.

This clonotype has a handful of counts. This chain joins TRBV5-1 and TRBJ2-1; D remains ambiguous. This CDR3 has 14 residues. Germline assignment: CDR1 SGHRS and CDR2 YFSETQ. V was clipped by 0 bases and J by 8 bases, with 12 bases between them. CDR3 bases: TGCGCCAGCAGCTTGGGTGGTAGTCAGGATGAGCAGTTCTTC. The encoded protein is CASSLGGSQDEQFF.

Concerning this clonotype itself: The CDR3 does not close with the conserved phenylalanine or tryptophan, likely indicating a read error. The chain combines TRBV7-2 with TRBJ2-1, with TRBD2 matching 8 bases. V gave up 4 bases and J gave up 12 bases; unmatched junction bases: 11. The CDR3 is 14 residues long. CDR1 is SGHTA, CDR2 FQGNSA, per germline. CDR3 in amino acids: CASSWGLVHPGQFS. DNA for the CDR3: TGTGCCAGCAGCTGGGGACTAGTTCACCCGGGGCAGTTCTCC.

V is TRBV7-9 and J is TRBJ2-5; tentatively, D is TRBD2 (5 bases). The CDR3 sequence is 12 residues long. The germline V gene has CDR1 SEHNR and CDR2 FQNEAQ (reference sequence). The ends were cut back, 6 bases at V and 6 bases at J, with 11 bases in the middle. As DNA, the CDR3 is TGTGCCAGCAGTTGGATAGCGAAGACCCAGTACTTC. As protein: CASSWIAKTQYF.

The gene calls are TRBV20-1 and TRBJ1-1; D not resolved. Trimming stripped 3 bases from V and 1 base from J, with 6 bases between. CDR3 size: 12 residues. In germline, CDR1 is DFQATT, CDR2 SNEGSKA (reference sequence). This chain's CDR3 is CSARAPNTEAFF. DNA of the CDR3: TGCAGTGCTAGGGCTCCGAACACTGAAGCTTTCTTT.

The gene calls are TRBV19 and TRBJ1-2, with D unresolved. Trimming took off 6 bases at V and 4 bases at J, with 9 bases between the two ends. This CDR3 spans 12 amino acids. Germline assignment: CDR1 LNHDA and CDR2 SQIVND (reference sequence). The CDR3 DNA is TGTGCCAGTAGCGCCGACATCTATGGCTACACCTTC. Its protein is CASSADIYGYTF.

This clonotype has just a few counts. The chain couples TRBV5-1 to TRBJ2-7; D is possibly TRBD1 (5 bases). The germline V gene has CDR1 SGHRS and CDR2 YFSETQ. Trimming stripped 2 bases from V and 1 base from J, with 10 bases between. The CDR3 has 14 residues. CDR3 sequence (DNA): TGCGCCAGCAGCTTCGACAGTTCATCCTACGAGCAGTACTTC. Its protein is CASSFDSSSYEQYF.

This chain uses TRBV15 with TRBJ2-7, with D perhaps matching TRBD2 (6 bases). This CDR3 spans 12 amino acids. Germline loops: CDR1 LNHNV, CDR2 YYDKDF (reference sequence). Trimming took 8 bases from V and 2 from J, leaving 10 bases between them. The DNA of the CDR3 is TGTGCCACCTCGGGACTTACCTACGAGCAGTACTTC. As protein: CATSGLTYEQYF. Variable domain in full (rest from reference TRBV15 and TRBJ2-7): DAMVIQNPRYQVTQFGKPVTLSCSQTLNHNVMYWYQQKSSQAPKLLFHYYDKDFNNEADTPDNFQSRRPNTSFCFLDIRSPGLGDTAMYLCATSGLTYEQYFGPGTRLTVT.

As to this clonotype: A much more abundant neighbour one base away suggests this may be a read error. The gene calls are TRBV29-1 and TRBJ2-1; 10 nucleotides align to TRBD2. V gave up 5 bases and J gave up 4 bases; unmatched junction bases: 2. CDR3 length equals 13 residues. Germline V gene data show CDR1 as SQVTM and CDR2 as ANQGSEA. The CDR3 sequence: CSVPGLAYNEQFF. CDR3 nucleotide sequence: TGCAGCGTTCCGGGACTAGCGTACAATGAGCAGTTCTTC.

This rearrangement joins TRBV7-2 to TRBJ1-6; D not resolved. The germline V gene has CDR1 SGHTA and CDR2 FQGNSA. V gave up 1 base and J gave up 7 bases, with 2 bases separating them. This CDR3 is built from 12 residues. As DNA, the CDR3 is TGTGCCAGCAGCTTAGACAATTCACCCCTCCACTTT. Amino acid sequence: CASSLDNSPLHF.

This clonotype appeared a few times. This chain connects TRBV25-1 to TRBJ2-3, with D maybe TRBD2 (5 bases). V lost 4 bases to trimming and J lost 0 bases, with 8 bases between them. The CDR3 loop spans 14 amino acids. Germline CDR1 is MGHDK and CDR2 is SYGVNS. The CDR3 region is CASSAGLSTDTQYF. For the CDR3, the DNA is TGTGCCAGCAGTGCAGGACTTAGCACAGATACGCAGTATTTT. The full variable domain, completed using reference TRBV25-1 and TRBJ2-3, is EADIYQTPRYLVIGTGKKITLECSQTMGHDKMYWYQQDPGMELHLIHYSYGVNSTEKGDLSSESTVSRIRTEHFPLTLESARPSHTSQYLCASSAGLSTDTQYFGPGTRLTVL.

In its sample, this clonotype was seen once. V is TRBV7-2 and J is TRBJ1-1; no definite D call. Germline V lookup: CDR1 SGHTA, CDR2 FQGNSA. This CDR3 has 15 amino acids. V gave up 5 bases and J gave up 2 bases, with 15 bases separating them. CDR3 DNA: TGTGCCAGCAGCCAGGAGGAGTACACCAACACTGAAGCTTTCTTT. Its protein is CASSQEEYTNTEAFF.

This clonotype was observed a handful of times. The V call is TRBV9, the J call TRBJ2-7; 8 nucleotides match TRBD2. The CDR3 loop spans 14 amino acids. V shed 3 bases and J 3 bases; nucleotides not matched to a gene: 5. Germline V gene lookup returns CDR1 SGDLS and CDR2 YYNGEE. This CDR3 is CASSAGRALYEQYF. The CDR3 bases are TGTGCCAGCAGCGCCGGGAGGGCTCTCTACGAGCAGTACTTC.

The chain recombines TRBV6-2 or TRBV6-3 with TRBJ2-1; D ambiguous. Germline-derived CDR1 and CDR2 are MNHEY and SVGEGT. The CDR3 has 17 amino acids. V was shortened by 2 bases and J by 8 bases, with 22 bases between the two germline ends. In DNA, the CDR3 is TGTGCCAGCAGTTACGGGGTAGAAAGCGATCGAAGGCATGAGCAGTTCTTC. It encodes CASSYGVESDRRHEQFF.

The V and J genes are TRBV4-3 and TRBJ2-7, with TRBD2 identical over 8 bases. This CDR3 comprises 14 residues. V gave up 0 bases and J gave up 5 bases; unmatched junction bases: 3. Germline CDR1 is LGHNA and CDR2 is YSLEER. The CDR3: CASSQDRLANEQYF. The CDR3 nucleotides are TGCGCCAGCAGCCAAGACCGACTAGCGAACGAGCAGTACTTC.

The V gene is TRBV29-1, the J gene TRBJ1-2; perhaps TRBD1 as D (5 bases). Germline CDR1 is SQVTM and CDR2 is ANQGSEA. Trimming shortened V by 4 bases and J by 6 bases, and 18 bases separated the two germline ends. This CDR3 is built from 14 residues. CDR3 coding DNA: TGCAGCGTTGGCCGACGCGGGGGAGTGGATGGCTACACCTTC. Residues: CSVGRRGGVDGYTF.

This clonotype has just a few counts. The chain combines TRBV3-1 with TRBJ2-5; D unresolved. Germline V CDR1 and CDR2: LGHDT, YNNKEL (reference sequence). V lost 2 bases, J lost 3 bases, and 7 bases lay in between. The CDR3 is 13 amino acids. This CDR3 reads CASSQRPKETQYF. CDR3 sequence (DNA): TGTGCCAGCAGCCAACGCCCAAAAGAGACCCAGTACTTC.

This clonotype was seen a handful of times. The gene calls are TRBV4-1 and TRBJ2-1; possibly TRBD1 for D (5 bases). This CDR3 region has 14 residues. Trimming removed 2 bases at V and 0 bases at J, with 5 bases between. Germline loops: CDR1 MGHRA, CDR2 YSYEKL. The CDR3: CASSQQGSYNEQFF. The CDR3 coding sequence is TGCGCCAGCAGCCAACAGGGCTCCTACAATGAGCAGTTCTTC.

The rearrangement uses TRBV7-8 and TRBJ1-2, with D perhaps matching TRBD1 (6 bases). The CDR3 runs 12 residues. V lost 2 bases, J lost 8 bases, and 9 bases lay in between. Germline lookup yields CDR1 SGHVS and CDR2 FQNEAQ. CDR3 in amino acids: CASSLNRAGYTF. The DNA for the CDR3 is TGTGCCAGCAGCTTAAACAGGGCGGGCTACACCTTC.

The rearrangement uses TRBV29-1 and TRBJ2-7, with a weak D call TRBD1 (6 bases). Germline V gene sequence: CDR1 SQVTM, CDR2 ANQGSEA. The CDR3 runs to 13 residues. V was cut by 6 bases and J by 3 bases, with 15 bases left in between. CDR3 sequence (DNA): TGCAGCGTCGCGCCGGGACAAAACTACGAGCAGTACTTC. Protein sequence: CSVAPGQNYEQYF.

V and J are TRBV7-9 and TRBJ2-1; D is ambiguous. Germline-derived CDR1 and CDR2 are SEHNR and FQNEAQ (reference sequence). This CDR3 is 12 amino acids long. Trimming cost V 5 bases and J 7 bases, with 9 bases left between them. CDR3 coding DNA: TGTGCCAGCAGCCCCGCGTTTAATGAGCAGTTCTTC. The encoded protein is CASSPAFNEQFF.